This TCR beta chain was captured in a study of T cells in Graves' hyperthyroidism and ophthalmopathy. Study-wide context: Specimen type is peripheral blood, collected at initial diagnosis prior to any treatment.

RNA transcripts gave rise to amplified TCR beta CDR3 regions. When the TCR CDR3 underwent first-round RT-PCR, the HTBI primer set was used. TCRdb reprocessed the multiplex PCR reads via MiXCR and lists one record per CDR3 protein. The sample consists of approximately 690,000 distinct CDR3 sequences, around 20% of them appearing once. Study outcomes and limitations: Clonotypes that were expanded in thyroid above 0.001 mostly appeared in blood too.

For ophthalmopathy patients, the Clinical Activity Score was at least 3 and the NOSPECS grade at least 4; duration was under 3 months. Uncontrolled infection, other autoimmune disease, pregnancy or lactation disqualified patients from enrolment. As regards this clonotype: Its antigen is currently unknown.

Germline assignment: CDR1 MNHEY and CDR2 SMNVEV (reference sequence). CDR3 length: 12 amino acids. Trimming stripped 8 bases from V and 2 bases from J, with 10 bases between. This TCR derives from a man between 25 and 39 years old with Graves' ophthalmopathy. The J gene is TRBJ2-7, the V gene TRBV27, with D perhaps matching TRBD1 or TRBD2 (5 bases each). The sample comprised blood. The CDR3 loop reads CASLGPAYEQYF. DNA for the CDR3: TGTGCCAGCTTGGGACCTGCCTACGAGCAGTACTTC.